The TCR beta chain described here comes from a study of blood T cells in healthy people across ages. Overall study results and limits: Lack of knowledge of donor CMV status possibly confounded expanded clonotype changes.

Collection of around 10 milliliters of peripheral blood was performed for each donor. A note on this clonotype: Its matching antigen is unknown.

A second roughly 6 to 12 cycle PCR used barcoded and J-beta primers. TCRdb used MiXCR to reprocess the 5' RACE reads, holding one entry per CDR3 protein. The repertoire holds 550,000 to 600,000 distinct CDR3 sequences, roughly 48% seen once, with about 26% in the top ten. This CDR3 spans 14 amino acids. V lost 8 bases and J 4 bases, leaving 16 bases between the germline ends. The germline V gene has CDR1 ENHRY and CDR2 SYGVKD. The chain is built from TRBV10-3 and TRBJ2-3, with D perhaps given as TRBD1 or TRBD2 (6 bases each). Sequenced sample: blood. This TCR derives from a man older than 75 in good health. The CDR3 protein is CAIWSGGGSDTQYF. In DNA, the CDR3 is TGTGCCATCTGGAGCGGAGGGGGTTCAGATACGCAGTATTTT.